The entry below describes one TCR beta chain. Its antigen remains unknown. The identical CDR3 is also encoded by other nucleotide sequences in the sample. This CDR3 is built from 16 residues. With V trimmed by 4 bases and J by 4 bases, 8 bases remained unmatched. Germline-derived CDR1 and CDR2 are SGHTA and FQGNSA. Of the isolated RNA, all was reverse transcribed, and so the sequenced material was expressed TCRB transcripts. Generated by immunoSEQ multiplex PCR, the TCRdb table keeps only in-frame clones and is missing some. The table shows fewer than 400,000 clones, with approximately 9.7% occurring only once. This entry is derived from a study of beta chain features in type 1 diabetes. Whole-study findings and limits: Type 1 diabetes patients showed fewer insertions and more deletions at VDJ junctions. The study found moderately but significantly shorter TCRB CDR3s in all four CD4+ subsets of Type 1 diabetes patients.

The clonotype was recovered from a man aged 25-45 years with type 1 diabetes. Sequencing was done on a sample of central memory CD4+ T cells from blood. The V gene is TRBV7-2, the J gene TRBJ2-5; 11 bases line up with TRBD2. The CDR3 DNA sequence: TGTGCCAGCAGCTCCTACCTAGCGGGGGGAAGAGAGACCCAGTACTTC. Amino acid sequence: CASSSYLAGGRETQYF.